The present entry profiles one TCR beta chain with its context. Data came from immunoSEQ multiplex PCR; TCRdb stores just in-frame clones and leaves some out. This table holds some 150,000 clones, roughly 87% found once. The data are from a study of blood T cell repertoires in COVID-19. Germline-derived CDR1 and CDR2 are ENHRY and SYGVKD. The CDR3 sequence is 14 residues long. Unmatched junction bases numbered 6, after V lost 9 bases and J lost 0 bases. This chain uses TRBV10-3 with TRBJ2-7; 9 bases agree with TRBD1. The sequenced material came from peripheral blood. The TCR originated in a woman aged 60-75 years who had recovered from COVID-19. CDR3 in DNA: TGTGCCATATCGACAGGGGGTTCCTCCTACGAGCAGTACTTC. It yields the protein CAISTGGSSYEQYF.